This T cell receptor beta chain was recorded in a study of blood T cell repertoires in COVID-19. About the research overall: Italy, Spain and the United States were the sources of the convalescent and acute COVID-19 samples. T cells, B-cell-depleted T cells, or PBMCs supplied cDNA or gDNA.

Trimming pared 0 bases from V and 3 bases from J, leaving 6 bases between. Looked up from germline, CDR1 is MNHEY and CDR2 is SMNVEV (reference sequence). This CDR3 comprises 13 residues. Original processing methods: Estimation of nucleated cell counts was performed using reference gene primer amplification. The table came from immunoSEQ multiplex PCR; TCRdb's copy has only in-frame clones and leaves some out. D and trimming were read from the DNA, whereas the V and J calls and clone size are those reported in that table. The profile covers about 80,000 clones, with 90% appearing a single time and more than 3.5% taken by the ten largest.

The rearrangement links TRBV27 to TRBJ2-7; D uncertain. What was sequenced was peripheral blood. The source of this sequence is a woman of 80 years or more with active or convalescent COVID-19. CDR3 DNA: TGTGCCAGCAGTTTATCGTCTTTCTACGAGCAGTACTTC. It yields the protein CASSLSSFYEQYF.